The 24 T cell receptor beta chains presented below share a single source sample, sequenced in a study of blood T cells in healthy people across ages. Primed by a sample-barcoded 5' primer and a J-beta primer mix, a second PCR proceeded for about 6 to 12 cycles. TCRdb processed the 5' RACE reads anew with MiXCR; each CDR3 protein has one entry. The profile shows about 640,000 distinct CDR3 sequences, about 43% of them singletons. Source material: blood. Receptors were obtained from a man older than 75 in good health.

The chain joins TRBV7-9 to TRBJ2-5, with D perhaps matching TRBD2 (5 bases). The CDR3 loop spans 12 amino acids. CDR1 is SEHNR, CDR2 FQNEAQ, per germline (reference sequence). CDR3 sequence: CVLRPGQETQYF. In nucleotides, the CDR3 is TGTGTCCTCAGGCCGGGGCAAGAGACCCAGTACTTC. Supplemented by reference TRBV7-9 and TRBJ2-5, the full variable domain reads DTGVSQNPRHKITKRGQNVTFRCDPISEHNRLYWYRQTLGQGPEFLTYFQNEAQLEKSRLLSDRFSAERPKGSFSTLEIQRTEQGDSAMYLCVLRPGQETQYFGPGTRLLVL.

The table lists this clonotype with a count of one. The chain links TRBV6-2 or TRBV6-3 to TRBJ2-5; TRBD2 might be the D (5 bases). TRBJ2-7 matches the DNA end more closely, so the J call is doubtful. This CDR3 is built from 13 residues. CDR1 and CDR2 from the germline V gene are MNHEY and SVGEGT. CDR3 sequence (DNA): TGTGCCAGCAGTTACGCGGGTCGCTACGAGCAGTACTTC. Residues: CASSYAGRYEQYF.

The V gene is TRBV7-2, the J gene TRBJ2-2; weak D call: TRBD1 (5 bases). The CDR3 is 15 residues long. The germline V and J ends were trimmed by 3 bases and 6 bases, with 14 bases remaining between them. Germline V lookup: CDR1 SGHTA, CDR2 FQGNSA. The CDR3 sequence is CASSFTQGSSGELFF. The DNA of the CDR3 is TGTGCCAGCAGCTTCACCCAGGGAAGCTCCGGGGAGCTGTTTTTT.

The chain carries TRBV20-1 and TRBJ2-1, with D possibly matching TRBD1 (5 bases). V was shortened by 0 bases and J by 9 bases, with 12 bases between the two germline ends. The CDR3 loop spans 13 amino acids. Per the germline V gene, CDR1 is DFQATT and CDR2 is SNEGSKA (reference sequence). The CDR3 is CSARDGPRGEQFF. DNA for the CDR3: TGCAGTGCTAGAGATGGTCCTAGGGGTGAGCAGTTCTTC.

This clonotype was seen a handful of times. This chain joins TRBV4-1 and TRBJ2-1; D may be TRBD1 (5 bases). The CDR3 runs to 13 residues. Germline loops: CDR1 MGHRA, CDR2 YSYEKL. V dropped 0 bases and J dropped 8 bases, with 8 bases sitting between them. The CDR3, as DNA: TGCGCCAGCAGCCAAGATCTGGGGCATGAGCAGTTCTTC. It specifies CASSQDLGHEQFF.

V and J are TRBV3-1 and TRBJ2-5; TRBD1 matches 9 bases. Germline V gives CDR1 LGHDT, CDR2 YNNKEL (reference sequence). The trim removed 6 bases at V and 5 bases at J, leaving 10 bases unmatched. This CDR3 is built from 15 residues. The CDR3 nucleotides read TGTGCCAGCAGTGCGAGGGGGGACAGGGTCGAGACCCAGTACTTC. This encodes CASSARGDRVETQYF.

This clonotype showed up just a few times. The chain uses TRBV5-1 and TRBJ2-5; D possibly uses TRBD1 or TRBD2 (5 bases each). Looked up from germline, CDR1 is SGHRS and CDR2 is YFSETQ. Between the trimmed V and J ends, which lost 0 bases and 5 bases, there was a span of 11 bases. This CDR3 comprises 14 residues. CDR3: CASSLGAGDETQYF. CDR3 bases: TGCGCCAGCAGCTTGGGGGCCGGGGACGAGACCCAGTACTTC. Filled out from reference TRBV5-1 and TRBJ2-5, the complete variable domain reads KAGVTQTPRYLIKTRGQQVTLSCSPISGHRSVSWYQQTPGQGLQFLFEYFSETQRNKGNFPGRFSGRQFSNSRSEMNVSTLELGDSALYLCASSLGAGDETQYFGPGTRLLVL.

This clonotype was picked up a small number of times. The chain employs TRBV27 and TRBJ2-1; 10 positions agree with TRBD1. Germline V gene data show CDR1 as MNHEY and CDR2 as SMNVEV (reference sequence). The CDR3 length is 15 residues. The V and J ends lost 4 bases and 7 bases, in that order; junction bases with no gene match: 7. The CDR3 DNA reads TGTGCCAGCAGTTCGCCGGGACAGGGGAGGAATGAGCAGTTCTTC. The encoded protein is CASSSPGQGRNEQFF.

In its sample, this clonotype was seen a few times. The chain carries TRBV27 and TRBJ1-4; tentative D call: TRBD1 (5 bases). The CDR3 length is 14 residues. Germline V gene lookup returns CDR1 MNHEY and CDR2 SMNVEV (reference sequence). Trimming cost V 3 bases and J 5 bases, with 10 bases left between them. The CDR3 loop reads CASSFVGQNEKLFF. The CDR3 bases are TGTGCCAGCAGTTTCGTCGGACAAAATGAAAAACTGTTTTTT.

V usage is TRBV7-2 and J usage is TRBJ2-7; 8 nucleotides match TRBD1. The junction had 9 bases not matched to a gene; V was cut back by 2 bases and J by 6 bases. This CDR3 spans 15 amino acids. CDR1 and CDR2 (germline): SGHTA, FQGNSA. As DNA, the CDR3 is TGTGCCAGCAGCTTACCCCGTAGGACAGGGTTCGAGCAGTACTTC. This codes for CASSLPRRTGFEQYF.

This chain uses TRBV18 with TRBJ2-3; D is undetermined. Per germline, CDR1 KGHSH and CDR2 LQKENI. Trimming took off 3 bases at V and 2 bases at J, with 6 bases between the two ends. CDR3 length equals 13 residues. In nucleotides, the CDR3 is TGTGCCAGCTCACCTGGCCACACAGATACGCAGTATTTT. This sequence encodes CASSPGHTDTQYF. The full variable domain, with the rest looked up from reference TRBV18 and TRBJ2-3, is NAGVMQNPRHLVRRRGQEARLRCSPMKGHSHVYWYRQLPEEGLKFMVYLQKENIIDESGMPKERFSAEFPKEGPSILRIQQVVRGDSAAYFCASSPGHTDTQYFGPGTRLTVL.

The CDR3 DNA is TGCGCCAGCAGCCGCCCGAGGACTAGCACAGATACGCAGTATTTT. It encodes CASSRPRTSTDTQYF. The V call is TRBV4-1, the J call TRBJ2-3; D may be TRBD2 (5 bases). V lost 4 bases and J lost 0, with 11 bases in between. This CDR3 comprises 15 residues. CDR1 is MGHRA and CDR2 is YSYEKL in the germline V gene.

This clonotype has more than one count but fewer than ten. The chain uses TRBV6-2 or TRBV6-3 and TRBJ1-5; the D is unclear. Germline V gene lookup returns CDR1 MNHEY and CDR2 SVGEGT. This CDR3 has 15 amino acids. Trimming pared 6 bases from V and 3 bases from J, leaving 15 bases between. Written as DNA, the CDR3 is TGTGCCAGCAGCCCCGGAGGGATGTTCAATCAGCCCCAGCATTTT. Its protein product is CASSPGGMFNQPQHF.

In this sample, this clonotype turned up a few times. The chain combines TRBV25-1 with TRBJ2-5; the D gene could be TRBD1 or TRBD2 (6 bases each). The germline CDR1 and CDR2 sequences are MGHDK and SYGVNS. The CDR3 spans 17 residues. The V gene lost 6 bases and the J gene lost 5 bases, with 25 bases spanning the gap. The CDR3 here is CASSPLAGRGPSETQYF. CDR3 coding DNA: TGTGCCAGCAGCCCCTTGGCGGGACGGGGGCCCTCGGAGACCCAGTACTTC.

The chain links TRBV30 to TRBJ1-4; D is unclear. The CDR3 sequence is 11 residues long. Germline CDR1 GTSNPN, CDR2 SVGIG (reference sequence). V lost 2 bases and J 8 bases, leaving 6 bases between the germline ends. Here the CDR3 reads CAWSMGEKLFF. CDR3 coding DNA: TGTGCCTGGAGTATGGGAGAAAAACTGTTTTTT.

This chain connects TRBV5-6 to TRBJ2-4, with 13 nucleotides matching TRBD2. The junction had 12 bases not matched to a gene; V was cut back by 6 bases and J by 3 bases. Germline lookup yields CDR1 SGHDT and CDR2 YYEEEE. This CDR3 spans 18 amino acids. This chain's CDR3 is CASILRTSGSWGKNIQYF. For the CDR3, the DNA is TGTGCCAGCATCCTTCGGACTAGCGGGAGTTGGGGCAAAAACATTCAGTACTTC. Full variable domain (missing parts from reference TRBV5-6 and TRBJ2-4): DAGVTQSPTHLIKTRGQQVTLRCSPKSGHDTVSWYQQALGQGPQFIFQYYEEEERQRGNFPDRFSGHQFPNYSSELNVNALLLGDSALYLCASILRTSGSWGKNIQYFGAGTRLSVL.

This sequence joins TRBV10-2 and TRBJ2-5; 8 bases line up with TRBD1. This CDR3 has 15 residues. V was clipped by 2 bases and J by 11 bases; unmatched bases: 13. Germline V gene data show CDR1 as WSHSY and CDR2 as SAAADI. The CDR3, as DNA: TGCGCCAGCAGTGAGGCCGGGACAGGCAGTAATGAGCAGTACTTC. Translated, it gives CASSEAGTGSNEQYF.

This clonotype was recorded a few times. The rearrangement links TRBV5-5 to TRBJ2-2; tentatively, D is TRBD2 (5 bases). V shed 4 bases and J shed 2 bases, with 12 bases lying between them. Per the germline V gene, CDR1 is SGHKS and CDR2 is YYEKEE (reference sequence). This CDR3 is built from 15 residues. CDR3 protein: CASSPSGINTGELFF. The CDR3, as DNA: TGTGCCAGCAGCCCCTCGGGGATCAACACCGGGGAGCTGTTTTTT.

This clonotype was counted ten times or more. The rearrangement joins TRBV7-2 to TRBJ1-1, with D hard to call. The CDR3 spans 17 residues. V dropped 3 bases and J dropped 8 bases, with 25 bases sitting between them. Germline assignment: CDR1 SGHTA and CDR2 FQGNSA. This CDR3 is CASSFLTDGFRPGEAFF. CDR3 in DNA: TGTGCCAGCAGCTTTCTCACGGATGGGTTCCGGCCCGGGGAAGCTTTCTTT.

This clonotype appeared a few times. This chain links TRBV7-2 with TRBJ1-4, with no clear D. Deletions cut 0 bases from V and 4 bases from J, with 9 bases between. CDR3 length equals 15 residues. The germline V gene encodes CDR1 SGHTA and CDR2 FQGNSA. The CDR3, as DNA: TGTGCCAGCAGCTTAGCCCTCAGCCTTAATGAAAAACTGTTTTTT. This encodes CASSLALSLNEKLFF.

The V call is TRBV14, the J call TRBJ2-7; no firm D call. The CDR3 sequence is 13 residues long. Germline CDR1 reads SGHDN; CDR2 reads FVKESK. Trimming removed 5 bases at V and 0 bases at J, with 8 bases between. The CDR3 DNA follows: TGTGCCAGCAGCTACCCCTCCTCCTACGAGCAGTACTTC. Amino acids: CASSYPSSYEQYF.

This clonotype has just a few counts. V gene TRBV7-2 combines with J gene TRBJ2-7; D might be TRBD1 or TRBD2, each matching 6 bases. Germline V gene lookup returns CDR1 SGHTA and CDR2 FQGNSA. This CDR3 is built from 13 residues. The V gene lost 2 bases and the J gene lost 4 bases, with 9 bases spanning the gap. The CDR3 reads CASSLQGRYEQYF. The CDR3 nucleotides are TGTGCCAGCAGCTTACAGGGGAGGTACGAGCAGTACTTC.

The gene calls are TRBV5-1 and TRBJ2-1; no firm D call. In germline, CDR1 is SGHRS, CDR2 YFSETQ. Between the trimmed V and J ends, which lost 3 bases and 4 bases, there was a span of 5 bases. CDR3 length: 12 residues. This CDR3 is CASSSPYNEQFF. The CDR3 nucleotides are TGCGCCAGCAGCTCCCCATACAATGAGCAGTTCTTC.

This clonotype has more than one count but fewer than ten. The V call is TRBV7-2, the J call TRBJ2-1; 9 nucleotides align to TRBD2. The junction had 7 bases not matched to a gene; V was cut back by 1 base and J by 3 bases. The CDR3 runs to 17 residues. CDR1 is SGHTA, CDR2 FQGNSA, per germline. CDR3 DNA: TGTGCCAGCAGCTTAGAGCGGGGGGACCCCCGCTACAATGAGCAGTTCTTC. It yields the protein CASSLERGDPRYNEQFF.